This TCR beta chain was found in a study of blood T cell dynamics during melanoma immunotherapy. Study conclusions and caveats: At W3, later disease-control patients showed bifurcated PBMC repertoire changes, unlike progressors.

To note about this clone: Its antigen is as yet unknown.

Time point specified: week 3, after first cycle of checkpoint inhibitor. Apart from two fast progressors, RECIST 1.1 response was judged 12 weeks post-infusion. Patients with prior systemic cancer treatment, concomitant immunosuppressants, or other active malignancies were excluded. CDR1 MNHEY and CDR2 SMNVEV come from the germline V gene (reference sequence). The length of the CDR3 is 14 residues. Trimming shortened V by 3 bases and J by 4 bases, and 9 bases separated the two germline ends. Every bulk PBMC sample received the same 350 ng of DNA. Clones were sequenced by immunoSEQ multiplex PCR, and TCRdb holds only the in-frame ones, with some missing. This table holds about 19,000 clones, around 90% found once.

The specimen was blood, collected from a patient treated with checkpoint blockade. V is TRBV27 and J is TRBJ2-2, with D possibly TRBD2 on 5 matching bases. The TCR comes from a human donor with melanoma. CDR3 loop: CASSFSGGTGELFF. CDR3 DNA: TGTGCCAGCAGTTTTTCTGGAGGCACCGGGGAGCTGTTTTTT.